This T cell receptor beta chain was documented in a study of CD8+ T cells in alopecia areata. Study-wide results and caveats: Affected lesional scalp, above all in alopecia totalis/universalis, was more clonal than normal scalp. With patients, TCR sharing proved less clear than in mice, a difference possibly related to HLA.

Investigators isolated RNA and reverse transcribed it into cDNA to act as the sequencing template. Profiling relied on immunoSEQ multiplex PCR, and the TCRdb table lists in-frame clones only, not all of them. The sample lists 110,000 or so clones, 55% to 65% seen once, with roughly 2.8% in the top ten. The CDR3 runs 12 residues. The germline CDR1 and CDR2 sequences are GTSNPN and SVGIG (reference sequence). V trimming: 2 bases; J trimming: 6 bases; junction bases outside the gene matches: 4. This clone was observed a few times. Its antigen remains unknown. A FACSAria was used to sort CD4+ and CD8+ T cells. These cells came from PBMCs.

The TCR comes from a human donor in good health. Material: CD4+ T cells sorted from blood. The gene calls are TRBV30 and TRBJ2-7, with TRBD1 matching over 7 bases. The CDR3 loop reads CAWSRAGGEQYF. DNA of the CDR3: TGTGCCTGGAGTAGAGCAGGGGGCGAGCAGTACTTC.